The present T cell receptor (beta chain) was sequenced within a study of CD8 T cells in ankylosing spondylitis. Study observations and caveats: Significant enrichment of disease-linked clones was reported in matched ankylosing spondylitis synovial fluid. Several highly homologous variants made up a TCR beta motif that seemed to typify ankylosing spondylitis blood. Both synovial fluid and blood in reactive arthritis had previously been reported to carry some motif variants. Disease-associated clones were CD8+ and fairly uncommon in peripheral blood.

Libraries of TCR beta came from quantitative 5'-RACE with molecular barcodes. TCRdb analysed the 5' RACE reads with MiXCR anew, one entry per CDR3 protein. The repertoire holds around 770,000 distinct CDR3 sequences, with around 17% as singletons. V lost 3 bases and J 2 bases, leaving 17 bases between the germline ends. The length of the CDR3 is 17 residues. About this clonotype itself: Its antigen is unknown.

The receptor comes from a male donor with ankylosing spondylitis. Input material: blood, either unsorted or a sorted T cell fraction (not recorded which). The rearrangement links TRBV12-3 or TRBV12-4 to TRBJ1-5; maybe TRBD1 (6 bases). This chain's CDR3 is CASSFNLGGLGNQPQHF. DNA for the CDR3: TGTGCCAGCAGTTTCAATTTAGGGGGTCTGGGCAATCAGCCCCAGCATTTT.